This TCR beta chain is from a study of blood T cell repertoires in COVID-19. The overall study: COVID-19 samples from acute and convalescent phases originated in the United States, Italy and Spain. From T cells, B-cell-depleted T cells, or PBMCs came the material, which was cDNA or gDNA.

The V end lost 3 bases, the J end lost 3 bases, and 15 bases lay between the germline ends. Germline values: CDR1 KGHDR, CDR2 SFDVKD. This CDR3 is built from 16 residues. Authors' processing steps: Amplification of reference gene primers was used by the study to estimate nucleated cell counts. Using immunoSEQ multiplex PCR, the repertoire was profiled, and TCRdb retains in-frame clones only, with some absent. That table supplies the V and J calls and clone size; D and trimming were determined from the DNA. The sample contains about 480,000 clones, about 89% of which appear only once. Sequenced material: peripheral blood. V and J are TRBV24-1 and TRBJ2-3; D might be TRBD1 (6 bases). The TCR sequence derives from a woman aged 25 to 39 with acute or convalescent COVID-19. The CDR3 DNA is TGTGCCACCAGTGATGGGCCGGGACATGGTACAGATACGCAGTATTTT. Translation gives CATSDGPGHGTDTQYF.